The 28 T cell receptor beta chains in this list originate from one sample, sequenced in a study of T cells in Graves' hyperthyroidism and ophthalmopathy. The TCR beta CDR3 regions underwent amplification using RNA transcripts as the source. A first-round RT-PCR of the TCR CDR3 used the HTBI primer set. In TCRdb, the multiplex PCR reads were re-called with MiXCR into one record per CDR3 protein. The sample consists of about 480,000 distinct CDR3 sequences, under 15% of them appearing once. The sequenced material came from blood. The receptors derive from a woman aged 18-29 years with Graves' hyperthyroidism.

The chain joins TRBV7-9 to TRBJ1-1; 10 bases align to TRBD1. From germline, CDR1 is SEHNR and CDR2 FQNEAQ (reference sequence). The CDR3 extends over 16 amino acids. J was trimmed by 3 bases and V by 5 bases; bases with no gene match: 9. Written as DNA, the CDR3 is TGTGCCAGCAGCCCAGACGGGGGACAGGGGTACACTGAAGCTTTCTTT. It codes for CASSPDGGQGYTEAFF. Combining the CDR3 with reference TRBV7-9 and TRBJ1-1 gives the whole variable domain DTGVSQNPRHKITKRGQNVTFRCDPISEHNRLYWYRQTLGQGPEFLTYFQNEAQLEKSRLLSDRFSAERPKGSFSTLEIQRTEQGDSAMYLCASSPDGGQGYTEAFFGQGTRLTVV.

This clonotype was detected many times. V gene TRBV27 combines with J gene TRBJ1-1; TRBD1 matches 10 bases. The CDR3 is 15 amino acids. The V gene end was trimmed by 5 bases and the J gene end by 5 bases; junction bases not matched to a gene: 8. Germline V gives CDR1 MNHEY, CDR2 SMNVEV (reference sequence). The chain's CDR3 is CASSPGQGIGTEAFF. Here the CDR3 DNA reads TGTGCCAGCAGTCCGGGACAGGGGATTGGGACTGAAGCTTTCTTT.

The chain employs TRBV6-2 or TRBV6-3 and TRBJ2-2, with unresolved D. The V end was cut by 3 bases, the J end by 2 bases, with 7 bases between. Germline CDR1 reads MNHEY; CDR2 reads SVGEGT. The CDR3 is 14 amino acids. CDR3 sequence (DNA): TGTGCCAGCAGTTATAGGGTCAACACCGGGGAGCTGTTTTTT. It translates to CASSYRVNTGELFF.

The gene calls are TRBV28 and TRBJ1-5; D uncertain. The V gene lost 10 bases and the J gene lost 3 bases, with 10 bases spanning the gap. CDR1 and CDR2 from the germline V gene are MDHEN and SYDVKM. The CDR3 is 12 amino acids. The CDR3 DNA reads TGTGCCATACGGGTCTCCAATCAGCCCCAGCATTTT. Amino acid sequence: CAIRVSNQPQHF.

Ten or more counts support this clonotype. The chain recombines TRBV20-1 with TRBJ2-1, with D possibly TRBD2 on 5 matching bases. The germline V gene encodes CDR1 DFQATT and CDR2 SNEGSKA (reference sequence). The CDR3 runs 13 residues. Trimming stripped 1 base from V and 8 bases from J, with 12 bases between. In nucleotides, the CDR3 is TGCAGTGCTAGAGGGGAGCCTTGGGATGAGCAGTTCTTC. Translation gives CSARGEPWDEQFF.

V usage is TRBV18 and J usage is TRBJ2-7; 8 bases are shared with TRBD2. Germline assignment: CDR1 KGHSH and CDR2 LQKENI. The CDR3 contains 15 residues. The junction had 10 bases not matched to a gene; V was cut back by 3 bases and J by 6 bases. CDR3 DNA sequence: TGTGCCAGCTCACCCTGGGGTAGCGGGGTAAGCGAGCAGTACGTC. This codes for CASSPWGSGVSEQYV.

This clonotype showed up many times. CDR3 sequence reads: CSALPTGAGYGYTF. For the CDR3, the DNA is TGCAGCGCCCTACCCACAGGGGCGGGCTATGGCTACACCTTC. This chain connects TRBV29-1 to TRBJ1-2; 7 nucleotides align to TRBD1. Germline V gene lookup returns CDR1 SQVTM and CDR2 ANQGSEA. The CDR3 has 14 amino acids. The V and J ends lost 7 bases and 4 bases, in that order; junction bases with no gene match: 12.

This clonotype has just a few counts. This rearrangement joins TRBV19 to TRBJ2-3; D unclear. Trimming removed 3 bases from V and 2 bases from J, with 9 bases in between. CDR1 LNHDA and CDR2 SQIVND come from the germline V gene (reference sequence). This CDR3 contains 14 residues. DNA for the CDR3: TGTGCCAGTAGTATTCAGGCGCTCACAGATACGCAGTATTTT. This encodes CASSIQALTDTQYF.

This clonotype has ten or more counts. This CDR3 is CASSAQTGKSHEQYF. The CDR3 DNA sequence: TGTGCCAGCAGCGCACAGACAGGGAAGTCCCACGAGCAGTACTTC. The chain has TRBV2 and TRBJ2-7; 7 positions agree with TRBD1. J gave up 5 bases and V 6 bases, and 13 bases lay outside the gene matches. The CDR3 extends over 15 amino acids. CDR1 and CDR2 from the germline V gene are SNHLY and FYNNEI.

The chain uses TRBV20-1 and TRBJ2-2; D gene uncertain. Germline assignment: CDR1 DFQATT and CDR2 SNEGSKA (reference sequence). The V end was cut by 5 bases, the J end by 4 bases, with 17 bases between. This CDR3 has 15 residues. The CDR3 loop reads CSASPWARVTGELFF. The CDR3 DNA is TGCAGTGCTTCCCCTTGGGCTAGGGTCACCGGGGAGCTGTTTTTT.

The V call is TRBV11-2, the J call TRBJ1-3, with D unresolved. Per the germline V gene, CDR1 is SGHAT and CDR2 is FQNNGV. This CDR3 contains 15 residues. V lost 5 bases and J lost 0, with 11 bases in between. The CDR3 sequence: CASSPHQSSGNTIYF. The DNA for the CDR3 is TGTGCCAGCAGCCCGCACCAGAGCTCTGGAAACACCATATATTTT.

In the case of this clonotype: This may be a read error: a much more frequent sequence differs by one nucleotide. The CDR3 ends on some other residue instead of the conserved phenylalanine or tryptophan, so this is likely a read error. The V and J genes are TRBV24-1 and TRBJ2-1, with no clear D. There are 13 residues in the CDR3. The germline V gene encodes CDR1 KGHDR and CDR2 SFDVKD. Trimming removed 3 bases at V and 5 bases at J, with 7 bases between. The CDR3 region has the DNA TGTGCCACCAGTGATAGGGCGAACAATGAGCAGTTCTCC. Amino acid sequence: CATSDRANNEQFS.

This clonotype was seen ten or more times. This chain uses TRBV30 with TRBJ1-4; TRBD1 matches 9 bases. In germline, CDR1 is GTSNPN, CDR2 SVGIG (reference sequence). The CDR3 spans 14 residues. V shed 3 bases and J 7 bases; nucleotides not matched to a gene: 6. CDR3 amino acids: CAWSAGTGSEKLFF. The DNA for the CDR3 is TGTGCCTGGAGCGCCGGGACAGGGTCTGAAAAACTGTTTTTT. The full variable domain, with the rest looked up from reference TRBV30 and TRBJ1-4, is SQTIHQWPATLVQPVGSPLSLECTVEGTSNPNLYWYRQAAGRGLQLLFYSVGIGQISSEVPQNLSASRPQDRQFILSSKKLLLSDSGFYLCAWSAGTGSEKLFFGSGTQLSVL.

This clonotype has at least ten counts. The chain carries TRBV2 and TRBJ2-1, with D tentatively TRBD2 (8 bases). Germline CDR1 SNHLY, CDR2 FYNNEI. V lost 6 bases to trimming and J lost 6 bases, with 18 bases between them. The CDR3 spans 15 residues. CDR3 amino acids: CASRAQGGTSNEQFF. CDR3 in DNA: TGTGCCAGCAGGGCCCAGGGGGGGACTAGCAATGAGCAGTTCTTC.

This clonotype has ten or more counts. The V and J genes are TRBV30 and TRBJ1-4, with 7 positions matching TRBD1. CDR1 and CDR2 from the germline V gene are GTSNPN and SVGIG (reference sequence). Trimming removed 8 bases from V and 1 base from J; junction bases left unmatched: 7. The CDR3 has 14 residues. CDR3 sequence (DNA): TGTGCCGCAGGACAGGACTTAACTAATGAAAAACTGTTTTTT. As protein: CAAGQDLTNEKLFF.

This clonotype showed up many times. This chain joins TRBV10-1 and TRBJ2-5; no reliable D call. The V end was cut by 4 bases, the J end by 4 bases, with 4 bases between. Germline CDR1 WNHNN, CDR2 SYGVQD (reference sequence). The CDR3 runs 11 residues. CDR3 loop: CASSAGETQYF. The DNA for the CDR3 is TGCGCCAGCAGTGCCGGAGAGACCCAGTACTTC.

This clonotype has at least ten counts. The chain couples TRBV2 to TRBJ1-2; D gene ambiguous. Germline assignment: CDR1 SNHLY and CDR2 FYNNEI. The CDR3 runs to 12 residues. V was pared by 8 bases and J by 0 bases, with 7 bases between. The chain's CDR3 is CASRLTNYGYTF. The CDR3 DNA sequence: TGTGCCAGCCGACTCACTAACTATGGCTACACCTTC. Based on the CDR3 plus reference TRBV2 and TRBJ1-2, the full variable domain is EPEVTQTPSHQVTQMGQEVILRCVPISNHLYFYWYRQILGQKVEFLVSFYNNEISEKSEIFDDQFSVERPDGSNFTLKIRSTKLEDSAMYFCASRLTNYGYTFGSGTRLTVV.

The gene calls are TRBV7-9 and TRBJ1-2; 9 nucleotides agree with TRBD1. Germline V gene lookup returns CDR1 SEHNR and CDR2 FQNEAQ (reference sequence). V gave up 5 bases and J gave up 7 bases; unmatched junction bases: 5. The CDR3 runs 13 residues. The CDR3 spells CASSATGGSGYTF. The CDR3 coding sequence is TGTGCCAGCAGCGCTACAGGGGGCTCTGGCTACACCTTC.

In this sample, this clonotype turned up many times. The genes are TRBV29-1 and TRBJ2-5; 8 bases match TRBD1. After removal of 0 bases from V and 1 base from J, the junction contained 10 bases not matched to a gene. This CDR3 region has 17 residues. Germline-derived CDR1 and CDR2 are SQVTM and ANQGSEA. DNA for the CDR3: TGCAGCGTTGAAGATCTCAGGGGGCAGGGCCCCCAAGAGACCCAGTACTTC. Protein product: CSVEDLRGQGPQETQYF.

This clonotype was recorded at least ten times. This sequence joins TRBV6-1 and TRBJ2-7; D gene unclear. Looked up from germline, CDR1 is MNHNS and CDR2 is SASEGT. This CDR3 contains 14 residues. V lost 6 bases to trimming and J lost 0 bases, with 12 bases between them. CDR3 nucleotide sequence: TGTGCCAGCAGGCGCCCTTCCAGCTCCTACGAGCAGTACTTC. Its translation is CASRRPSSSYEQYF.

In this sample, this clonotype turned up many times. The rearrangement uses TRBV7-8 and TRBJ2-7; D may be TRBD1 or TRBD2 (5 bases each). The V gene's germline CDR1 is SGHVS and CDR2 FQNEAQ. V shed 4 bases and J shed 4 bases, with 8 bases lying between them. CDR3 length: 12 amino acids. CDR3 bases: TGTGCCAGCAGCTGGGGGTCTTACGAGCAGTACGTC. Its protein product is CASSWGSYEQYV.

The table lists this clonotype with many counts. This chain links TRBV7-6 with TRBJ2-2; 8 bases align to TRBD1. Germline CDR1 is SGHVS and CDR2 is FNYEAQ. The CDR3 runs to 16 residues. V lost 5 bases and J lost 5; bases outside the gene matches: 10. This CDR3 reads CASSPSRGRGTGELFF. CDR3 nucleotide sequence: TGTGCCAGCAGCCCATCCAGGGGGCGGGGAACCGGGGAGCTGTTTTTT.

This clonotype showed up many times. V usage is TRBV7-3 and J usage is TRBJ1-2; TRBD1 agrees at 9 bases. Trimming took 6 bases from V and 6 from J; bases not matched to a gene: 8. This CDR3 has 14 amino acids. Germline CDR1 SGHTA, CDR2 FQGTGA. In DNA form, the CDR3 reads TGTGCCAGCAGAGCGGACAGGGGTTCGGATGGCTACACCTTC. Its translation is CASRADRGSDGYTF.

This clonotype was recorded a few times. This rearrangement joins TRBV19 to TRBJ2-6, with 8 positions matching TRBD2. The V gene's germline CDR1 is LNHDA and CDR2 SQIVND (reference sequence). The V and J ends lost 5 bases and 0 bases, in that order; junction bases with no gene match: 6. This CDR3 has 17 amino acids. CDR3 sequence: CASSPRGGPSGANVLTF. The CDR3 DNA is TGTGCCAGTAGTCCTCGGGGGGGCCCCTCTGGGGCCAACGTCCTGACTTTC.

This clonotype has a handful of counts. The J gene is TRBJ1-5, the V gene TRBV12-3 or TRBV12-4; 7 bases fit TRBD1. J gave up 2 bases and V 5 bases, and 6 bases lay outside the gene matches. This CDR3 comprises 15 residues. CDR3 sequence: CASSHRGGGNQPQHF. The CDR3 nucleotides are TGTGCCAGCAGTCACAGGGGTGGGGGCAATCAGCCCCAGCATTTT.

Ten or more counts support this clonotype. The chain's CDR3 is CASSYRRRNTEAFF. Written as DNA, the CDR3 is TGCGCCAGCAGCTACCGACGGAGGAACACTGAAGCTTTCTTT. The V and J genes are TRBV5-1 and TRBJ1-1; D gene ambiguous. The length of the CDR3 is 14 residues. Germline-derived CDR1 and CDR2 are SGHRS and YFSETQ. V lost 3 bases and J 1 base, leaving 10 bases between the germline ends.

This sequence joins TRBV18 and TRBJ1-3; no reliable D call. V gave up 0 bases and J gave up 0 bases, with 12 bases separating them. Germline CDR1 is KGHSH and CDR2 is LQKENI. This CDR3 contains 17 residues. CDR3: CASSPPKKGSSGNTIYF. The CDR3 nucleotides are TGTGCCAGCTCACCACCTAAAAAGGGATCCTCTGGAAACACCATATATTTT.

The sample holds many counts of this clonotype. The chain couples TRBV6-1 to TRBJ2-7; D possibly corresponds to TRBD2 (5 bases). CDR1 is MNHNS, CDR2 SASEGT, per germline. This CDR3 comprises 13 residues. The V end lost 5 bases, the J end lost 3 bases, and 11 bases lay between the germline ends. CDR3 in DNA: TGTGCCAGCAGTAAACTAGAAAGCTACGAGCAGTACGTC. Translated: CASSKLESYEQYV.